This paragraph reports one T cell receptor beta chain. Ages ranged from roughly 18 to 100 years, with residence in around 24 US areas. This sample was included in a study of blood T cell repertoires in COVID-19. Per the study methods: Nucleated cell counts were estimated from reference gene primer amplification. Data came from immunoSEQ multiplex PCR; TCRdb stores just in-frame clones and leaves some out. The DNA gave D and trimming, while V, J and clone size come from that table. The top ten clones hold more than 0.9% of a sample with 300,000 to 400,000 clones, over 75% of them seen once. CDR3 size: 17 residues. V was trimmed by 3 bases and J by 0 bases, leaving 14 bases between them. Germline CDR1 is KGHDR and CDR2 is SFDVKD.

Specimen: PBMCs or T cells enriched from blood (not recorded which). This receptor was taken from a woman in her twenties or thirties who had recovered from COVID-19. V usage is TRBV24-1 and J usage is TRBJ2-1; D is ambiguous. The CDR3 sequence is CATSDHRLSSSYNEQFF. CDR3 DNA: TGTGCCACCAGTGATCATAGACTTAGTAGCTCCTACAATGAGCAGTTCTTC.